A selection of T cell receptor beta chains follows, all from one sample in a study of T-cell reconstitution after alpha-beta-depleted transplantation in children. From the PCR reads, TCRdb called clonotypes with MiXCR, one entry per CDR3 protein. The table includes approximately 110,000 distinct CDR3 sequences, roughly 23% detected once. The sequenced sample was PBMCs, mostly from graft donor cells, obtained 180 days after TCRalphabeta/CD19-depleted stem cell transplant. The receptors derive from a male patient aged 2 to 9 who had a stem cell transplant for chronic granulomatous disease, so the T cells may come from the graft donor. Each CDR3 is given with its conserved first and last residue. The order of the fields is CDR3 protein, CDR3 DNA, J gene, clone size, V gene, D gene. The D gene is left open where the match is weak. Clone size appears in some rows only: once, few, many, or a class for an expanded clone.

CDR3aa: CASNPSGRARDEQYF
CDR3nt: TGTGCCAGCAACCCTAGCGGGAGGGCCAGGGACGAGCAGTACTTC
j_gene: TRBJ2-7
abundance: NA
v_gene: TRBV12-3/TRBV12-4
d_gene: TRBD2

CDR3aa: CSAPWALAQFF
CDR3nt: TGCAGTGCACCCTGGGCCCTGGCGCAGTTCTTC
j_gene: TRBJ2-1
abundance: many
v_gene: TRBV20-1
d_gene: NA

CDR3aa: CCALQGTTTYSNQPQHF
CDR3nt: TGCTGTGCGCTACAGGGGACCACCACATATAGCAATCAGCCCCAGCATTTT
j_gene: TRBJ1-5
abundance: few
v_gene: TRBV20-1
d_gene: TRBD1

CDR3aa: CATSGQLNEKLFF
CDR3nt: TGTGCCACCAGTGGACAGCTTAATGAAAAACTGTTTTTT
j_gene: TRBJ1-4
abundance: few
v_gene: TRBV15
d_gene: NA

CDR3aa: CASSLYTF
CDR3nt: TGTGCCAGCAGCCTCTACACCTTC
j_gene: TRBJ1-2
abundance: NA
v_gene: TRBV12-3/TRBV12-4
d_gene: NA

CDR3aa: CASSVAWDRESEAFF
CDR3nt: TGTGCCAGCAGCGTAGCTTGGGACAGGGAATCTGAAGCTTTCTTT
j_gene: TRBJ1-1
abundance: NA
v_gene: TRBV9
d_gene: TRBD1

CDR3aa: CASTYTSGSRQPQHF
CDR3nt: TGTGCCAGCACATACACATCAGGATCCAGACAGCCCCAGCATTTT
j_gene: TRBJ1-5
abundance: NA
v_gene: TRBV6-1
d_gene: NA

CDR3aa: CSARTGGYNEQFF
CDR3nt: TGCAGTGCTAGGACGGGAGGTTACAATGAGCAGTTCTTC
j_gene: TRBJ2-1
abundance: many
v_gene: TRBV20-1
d_gene: TRBD2

CDR3aa: CASSLDGRAEDTQYF
CDR3nt: TGTGCCAGCAGCTTAGATGGGAGGGCCGAAGATACGCAGTATTTT
j_gene: TRBJ2-3
abundance: NA
v_gene: TRBV7-2
d_gene: TRBD2

CDR3aa: CASSLVVNTGELFF
CDR3nt: TGTGCCAGCAGTTTAGTAGTGAACACCGGGGAGCTGTTTTTT
j_gene: TRBJ2-2
abundance: few
v_gene: TRBV12-3/TRBV12-4
d_gene: NA

CDR3aa: CSVERRGSTYEQYF
CDR3nt: TGCAGCGTTGAACGGAGGGGGTCCACCTACGAGCAGTACTTC
j_gene: TRBJ2-7
abundance: NA
v_gene: TRBV29-1
d_gene: NA

CDR3aa: CASSFPGANQPQHF
CDR3nt: TGTGCCAGCAGCTTTCCAGGGGCGAATCAGCCCCAGCATTTT
j_gene: TRBJ1-5
abundance: many
v_gene: TRBV7-8
d_gene: NA

CDR3aa: CASSLKGAGEAFF
CDR3nt: TGTGCCAGCAGTTTAAAGGGGGCGGGTGAAGCTTTCTTT
j_gene: TRBJ1-1
abundance: few
v_gene: TRBV12-3/TRBV12-4
d_gene: TRBD1

CDR3aa: CASSLSGNEQFF
CDR3nt: TGTGCCAGCAGCCTGAGCGGAAATGAGCAGTTCTTC
j_gene: TRBJ2-1
abundance: many
v_gene: TRBV7-3
d_gene: NA

CDR3aa: CASSYERGWTGELFF
CDR3nt: TGTGCCAGCAGCTACGAGCGGGGATGGACCGGGGAGCTGTTTTTT
j_gene: TRBJ2-2
abundance: many
v_gene: TRBV7-9
d_gene: TRBD2

CDR3aa: CASRRQGFRSNQPQHF
CDR3nt: TGTGCCAGCAGAAGACAGGGGTTCAGGAGCAATCAGCCCCAGCATTTT
j_gene: TRBJ1-5
abundance: many
v_gene: TRBV6-2/TRBV6-3
d_gene: TRBD1

CDR3aa: CASQTGGTYSNQPQHF
CDR3nt: TGTGCCAGTCAGACAGGGGGGACATATAGCAATCAGCCCCAGCATTTT
j_gene: TRBJ1-5
abundance: once
v_gene: TRBV19
d_gene: TRBD1

CDR3aa: CASSPEDEQGDNTEAFF
CDR3nt: TGTGCCAGCTCACCCGAGGATGAACAGGGTGATAACACTGAAGCTTTCTTT
j_gene: TRBJ1-1
abundance: NA
v_gene: TRBV18
d_gene: NA

CDR3aa: CASRIAGAIEQYF
CDR3nt: TGTGCCAGCAGAATAGCGGGAGCGATCGAGCAGTACTTC
j_gene: TRBJ2-7
abundance: many
v_gene: TRBV5-5
d_gene: TRBD2

CDR3aa: CATSRGLSDEQFF
CDR3nt: TGTGCCACCAGCAGAGGGTTATCGGATGAGCAGTTCTTC
j_gene: TRBJ2-1
abundance: NA
v_gene: TRBV15
d_gene: NA

CDR3aa: CATSEARQTDTQYF
CDR3nt: TGTGCCACCAGTGAGGCCCGGCAAACAGATACGCAGTATTTT
j_gene: TRBJ2-3
abundance: many
v_gene: TRBV24-1
d_gene: NA

CDR3aa: CSVEALRSGANNEQFF
CDR3nt: TGCAGCGTTGAGGCCCTCCGATCCGGGGCAAACAATGAGCAGTTCTTC
j_gene: TRBJ2-1
abundance: NA
v_gene: TRBV29-1
d_gene: NA

CDR3aa: CASSLSGASTDTQYF
CDR3nt: TGTGCCAGCAGCCTATCGGGGGCCTCCACAGATACGCAGTATTTT
j_gene: TRBJ2-3
abundance: few
v_gene: TRBV6-6
d_gene: NA

CDR3aa: CSASPTLGGGFYEQYF
CDR3nt: TGCAGTGCTAGTCCAACCTTGGGAGGGGGTTTCTACGAGCAGTACTTC
j_gene: TRBJ2-7
abundance: many
v_gene: TRBV20-1
d_gene: NA

CDR3aa: CASSFWGDSNQPQHF
CDR3nt: TGTGCCAGCAGTTTTTGGGGTGATAGCAATCAGCCCCAGCATTTT
j_gene: TRBJ1-5
abundance: many
v_gene: TRBV28
d_gene: NA

CDR3aa: CASGILAGSYEQYF
CDR3nt: TGTGCCAGCGGGATATTAGCGGGATCCTACGAGCAGTACTTC
j_gene: TRBJ2-7
abundance: NA
v_gene: TRBV27
d_gene: TRBD2

CDR3aa: CSARKPSSYNEQFF
CDR3nt: TGCAGTGCTAGAAAACCTAGCTCCTACAATGAGCAGTTCTTC
j_gene: TRBJ2-1
abundance: NA
v_gene: TRBV20-1
d_gene: NA

CDR3aa: CASSLYGWETQYF
CDR3nt: TGCGCCAGCAGCTTGTATGGGTGGGAGACCCAGTACTTC
j_gene: TRBJ2-5
abundance: many
v_gene: TRBV5-1
d_gene: NA

CDR3aa: CASSAGGGETQYF
CDR3nt: TGTGCCAGCAGCGCGGGAGGGGGGGAGACCCAGTACTTC
j_gene: TRBJ2-5
abundance: many
v_gene: TRBV28
d_gene: TRBD2

CDR3aa: CAGSLAGAETDTQYF
CDR3nt: TGCGCCGGAAGTCTAGCGGGAGCTGAGACAGATACGCAGTATTTT
j_gene: TRBJ2-3
abundance: many
v_gene: TRBV5-1
d_gene: TRBD2

CDR3aa: CSYRPRRGVQETQYF
CDR3nt: TGCAGCTACAGACCCCGGCGGGGGGTCCAAGAGACCCAGTACTTC
j_gene: TRBJ2-5
abundance: few
v_gene: TRBV29-1
d_gene: TRBD2

CDR3aa: CASSLGVAPGSGNTIYF
CDR3nt: TGTGCCAGCAGCTTAGGCGTTGCCCCCGGATCTGGAAACACCATATATTTT
j_gene: TRBJ1-3
abundance: NA
v_gene: TRBV7-6
d_gene: NA

CDR3aa: CASSLEPYLYEQYF
CDR3nt: TGTGCCAGCAGTTTGGAACCGTATTTATACGAGCAGTACTTC
j_gene: TRBJ2-7
abundance: few
v_gene: TRBV12-3/TRBV12-4
d_gene: NA

CDR3aa: CSARGQGLVYSQNIQYF
CDR3nt: TGCAGTGCCAGGGGACAGGGTTTGGTCTACAGCCAAAACATTCAGTACTTC
j_gene: TRBJ2-4
abundance: NA
v_gene: TRBV20-1
d_gene: TRBD1

CDR3aa: CSATTGDQPQHF
CDR3nt: TGCAGTGCTACGACAGGGGACCAGCCCCAGCATTTT
j_gene: TRBJ1-5
abundance: many
v_gene: TRBV20-1
d_gene: TRBD1

CDR3aa: CASSLVSKRRTDTQYF
CDR3nt: TGTGCCAGCAGCTTGGTCTCGAAGAGGCGCACAGATACGCAGTATTTT
j_gene: TRBJ2-3
abundance: many
v_gene: TRBV5-4
d_gene: NA

CDR3aa: CATSRDKRENPGANVLTF
CDR3nt: TGTGCCACCAGCAGAGATAAGCGGGAGAATCCTGGGGCCAACGTCCTGACTTTC
j_gene: TRBJ2-6
abundance: NA
v_gene: TRBV15
d_gene: TRBD2

CDR3aa: CASSFTSGETQYF
CDR3nt: TGTGCCAGCAGTTTTACTAGCGGAGAGACCCAGTACTTC
j_gene: TRBJ2-5
abundance: NA
v_gene: TRBV12-3/TRBV12-4
d_gene: TRBD2

CDR3aa: CASRQVYSYNEQFF
CDR3nt: TGTGCCAGCAGGCAGGTTTACTCCTACAATGAGCAGTTCTTC
j_gene: TRBJ2-1
abundance: NA
v_gene: TRBV27
d_gene: NA

CDR3aa: CSAKKGNQPQHF
CDR3nt: TGCAGTGCTAAGAAGGGCAATCAGCCCCAGCATTTT
j_gene: TRBJ1-5
abundance: many
v_gene: TRBV20-1
d_gene: NA

CDR3aa: CASSEPGTGRETQYF
CDR3nt: TGTGCCAGCAGCGAACCCGGGACAGGGAGGGAGACCCAGTACTTC
j_gene: TRBJ2-5
abundance: NA
v_gene: TRBV6-1
d_gene: TRBD1

CDR3aa: CSARGGFRSRSGADGYTF
CDR3nt: TGCAGTGCTAGAGGGGGCTTTCGCTCCCGCAGCGGGGCCGATGGCTACACCTTC
j_gene: TRBJ1-2
abundance: few
v_gene: TRBV20-1
d_gene: NA

CDR3aa: CSGVWQGHTEAFF
CDR3nt: TGCAGTGGAGTATGGCAGGGTCATACTGAAGCTTTCTTT
j_gene: TRBJ1-1
abundance: many
v_gene: TRBV20-1
d_gene: NA

CDR3aa: CSARDPKSAWEQYF
CDR3nt: TGCAGTGCTAGAGATCCCAAGTCGGCTTGGGAGCAGTACTTC
j_gene: TRBJ2-7
abundance: many
v_gene: TRBV20-1
d_gene: NA

CDR3aa: CSVVAGDTGELFF
CDR3nt: TGCAGCGTTGTGGCGGGAGACACCGGGGAGCTGTTTTTT
j_gene: TRBJ2-2
abundance: NA
v_gene: TRBV29-1
d_gene: TRBD2